Listed below are T cell receptor beta chains from one sample, sequenced in a study of cytomegalovirus exposure and HLA in healthy donors. Clones were sequenced by immunoSEQ multiplex PCR, and TCRdb holds only the in-frame ones, with some missing. The table has about 100,000 clones, 60% to 80% seen once. The sequencing input was PBMCs. These receptor sequences come from a woman in her sixties or seventies in good health and CMV-seropositive. The CDR3 runs from the conserved cysteine through the conserved F or W. D genes are given only for firm matches. Rows may omit the clone size; those that give it use once, few, many or a size class.

V	J	size	D	CDR3	DNA
TRBV5-1	TRBJ2-7	-	TRBD1	CASSLGFGQEYEQYF	TGCGCCAGCAGCTTAGGTTTTGGACAGGAGTACGAGCAGTACTTC
TRBV2	TRBJ1-1	-	TRBD1	CASMLDRENTEAFF	TGTGCCAGCATGCTAGACAGGGAGAACACTGAAGCTTTCTTT
TRBV5-4	TRBJ2-5	-	TRBD1	CASSFAGGQETQYF	TGTGCCAGCAGCTTTGCAGGGGGCCAAGAGACCCAGTACTTC
TRBV7-9	TRBJ2-7	-	-	CASSSHRGGRDEQYF	TGTGCCAGCAGCTCCCACAGAGGGGGGAGGGACGAGCAGTACTTC
TRBV4-1	TRBJ1-2	-	-	CASSPGQTDNYGYTF	TGCGCCAGCAGCCCAGGACAGACCGATAACTATGGCTACACCTTC
TRBV4-2	TRBJ1-5	-	-	CASSQARGYSNQPQHF	TGTGCCAGCAGCCAAGCCAGGGGATATAGCAATCAGCCCCAGCATTTT
TRBV28	TRBJ2-7	-	-	CASRGLNYEQYF	TGTGCCAGCAGGGGTCTTAACTACGAGCAGTACTTC
TRBV5-1	TRBJ2-7	-	TRBD1	CASSLVQGDYEQYF	TGCGCCAGCAGCTTAGTTCAGGGGGACTACGAGCAGTACTTC
TRBV30	TRBJ2-3	-	TRBD1	CAWTPNRGTGGRTDTQYF	TGTGCCTGGACCCCTAACCGGGGGACAGGGGGCCGGACAGATACGCAGTATTTT
TRBV7-9	TRBJ2-7	-	TRBD2	CASSLTAGGPDEQYF	TGTGCCAGCAGCTTAACAGCGGGAGGGCCCGACGAGCAGTACTTC
TRBV18	TRBJ2-7	-	TRBD2	CASSPGLVVYEQYF	TGTGCCAGCTCACCGGGACTAGTAGTTTACGAGCAGTACTTC
TRBV7-2	TRBJ2-7	-	TRBD2	CASSPGLAGVYF	TGTGCCAGCAGCCCGGGACTAGCGGGGGTGTACTTC
TRBV7-3	TRBJ1-1	-	TRBD1	CASSPSGQGNTEAFF	TGTGCCAGCAGCCCCTCGGGACAGGGTAATACTGAAGCTTTCTTT
TRBV5-1	TRBJ1-2	-	-	CASSFGVNYGYTF	TGCGCCAGCAGCTTCGGAGTTAACTATGGCTACACCTTC
TRBV5-1	TRBJ1-1	-	-	CASSFSASTEAFF	TGCGCCAGCAGCTTCTCGGCTAGCACTGAAGCTTTCTTT
TRBV6-5	TRBJ1-2	few	-	CASSSAGDGYGYTF	TGTGCCAGCAGTTCCGCCGGAGATGGGTATGGCTACACCTTC
TRBV30	TRBJ1-2	-	TRBD1	CAWSVDRGIWGYTF	TGTGCCTGGAGTGTCGACAGGGGAATATGGGGCTACACCTTC
TRBV9	TRBJ1-1	-	TRBD1	CASSAHRGTEAFF	TGTGCCAGCAGCGCCCACAGGGGCACTGAAGCTTTCTTT
TRBV2	TRBJ1-5	-	TRBD1	CASSGDRVLGQPQHF	TGTGCCAGCAGTGGGGACAGGGTGTTAGGGCAGCCCCAGCATTTT
TRBV5-1	TRBJ1-6	once	-	CASSLLRCNSPLHF	TGCGCCAGCAGCCTCTTACGGTGTAATTCACCCCTCCACTTT
TRBV29-1	TRBJ2-2	-	-	CSVEGPSRTGELFF	TGCAGCGTTGAAGGTCCTAGTAGGACCGGGGAGCTGTTTTTT
TRBV28	TRBJ1-4	-	-	CASSPPFSLGAEKLFF	TGTGCCAGCAGTCCCCCTTTCAGTTTGGGGGCAGAAAAACTGTTTTTT
TRBV5-6	TRBJ1-2	-	-	CASSSRVLRANGYTF	TGTGCCAGCAGCTCCAGGGTACTCCGCGCAAATGGCTACACCTTC
TRBV20-1	TRBJ2-5	-	-	CSAERETQYF	TGCAGTGCCGAACGGGAGACCCAGTACTTC
TRBV5-1	TRBJ1-1	-	-	CASSPPQVNTEAFF	TGCGCCAGCAGCCCCCCCCAGGTGAACACTGAAGCTTTCTTT
TRBV30	TRBJ2-7	-	TRBD2	CAWSGTSSPREYF	TGTGCCTGGAGTGGGACTAGCTCCCCTCGGGAGTACTTC
TRBV7-2	TRBJ1-2	-	-	CASSFPGLDGYTF	TGTGCCAGCAGCTTCCCGGGATTGGACGGCTACACCTTC
TRBV7-9	TRBJ2-1	-	TRBD2	CASSPPKAGEVGEQFF	TGTGCCAGCAGCCCGCCAAAAGCGGGAGAGGTGGGTGAGCAGTTCTTC
TRBV29-1	TRBJ2-3	-	-	CTLSGGGDTQYF	TGCACCTTGTCAGGGGGAGGAGATACGCAGTATTTT
TRBV5-4	TRBJ2-2	-	TRBD2	CASSRTSGTNTGELFF	TGTGCCAGCAGCAGGACTAGCGGAACGAACACCGGGGAGCTGTTTTTT
TRBV6-6	TRBJ1-2	few	TRBD1	CASRRDRGRGGNGYTF	TGTGCCAGCAGACGCGACAGGGGTCGGGGTGGGAATGGCTACACCTTC
TRBV5-1	TRBJ2-1	-	TRBD2	CASSLGSAGEVQQFF	TGCGCCAGCAGCTTGGGTTCAGCGGGAGAGGTCCAGCAGTTCTTC
TRBV14	TRBJ2-7	-	-	CASSQFLATAYEQYF	TGTGCCAGCAGCCAGTTTCTAGCGACAGCCTACGAGCAGTACTTC
TRBV7-7	TRBJ2-1	-	TRBD1	CASSLRDSGPYNEQFF	TGTGCTAGCAGCTTAAGGGACAGCGGACCCTACAATGAGCAGTTCTTC
TRBV29-1	TRBJ2-7	-	-	CSVIGQSYEQYF	TGCAGCGTAATCGGACAATCCTACGAGCAGTACTTC
TRBV29-1	TRBJ1-2	-	-	CSVGGGNYGYTF	TGCAGCGTTGGCGGGGGTAACTATGGCTACACCTTC
TRBV7-3	TRBJ2-1	-	-	CASSLTGGGSGLNEQFF	TGTGCCAGCAGCTTAACTGGGGGCGGGTCCGGCCTCAATGAGCAGTTCTTC
TRBV11-2	TRBJ2-5	-	-	CASSLDRQAQYF	TGTGCCAGCAGCTTAGACAGGCAGGCCCAGTACTTC
TRBV9	TRBJ2-7	many	-	CASSVDPSDVSEQYF	TGTGCCAGCAGCGTAGACCCTAGTGACGTCTCCGAGCAGTACTTC
TRBV6-5	TRBJ2-5	-	TRBD1	CASSRGQGQMAQYF	TGTGCCAGCAGTAGAGGACAGGGGCAAATGGCCCAGTACTTC
TRBV2	TRBJ1-1	-	-	CASRRARTGEAFF	TGTGCCAGCAGAAGGGCTCGAACAGGGGAAGCTTTCTTT
TRBV6-5	TRBJ2-3	-	TRBD2	CASSPIAGGTDTQYF	TGTGCCAGCAGCCCTATAGCGGGAGGGACAGATACGCAGTATTTT
TRBV19	TRBJ2-5	-	TRBD1	CASSIRTGQQNF	TGTGCCAGTAGTATTCGTACGGGACAGCAGAACTTC
TRBV4-1	TRBJ1-6	-	-	CASSQGDSPLHF	TGCGCCAGCAGCCAGGGAGATTCACCCCTCCACTTT
TRBV27	TRBJ2-3	-	TRBD2	CASMPLAGVTDTQYF	TGTGCCAGCATGCCCCTAGCGGGGGTCACAGATACGCAGTATTTT
TRBV7-3	TRBJ2-7	-	TRBD1	CASSLNRDSYEQYF	TGTGCCAGCAGCCTGAACCGGGACAGCTACGAGCAGTACTTC
TRBV28	TRBJ2-2	-	TRBD2	CASSLWGLAGGRGTGELFF	TGTGCCAGCAGTTTATGGGGACTAGCGGGAGGGCGAGGCACCGGGGAGCTGTTTTTT
TRBV19	TRBJ1-2	-	TRBD1	CASSIAGQGYGYTF	TGTGCCAGTAGTATAGCGGGACAGGGGTATGGCTACACCTTC
TRBV5-1	TRBJ2-2	-	-	CASSFGRGTGELFF	TGCGCCAGCAGCTTTGGGCGGGGCACCGGGGAGCTGTTTTTT
TRBV29-1	TRBJ2-7	-	TRBD2	CSVAGLAGVSSYEQYF	TGCAGCGTTGCTGGACTAGCGGGTGTCTCGTCCTACGAGCAGTACTTC
TRBV10-3	TRBJ1-4	-	-	CAISEGPGATNEKLFF	TGTGCCATCAGTGAGGGGCCGGGGGCAACTAATGAAAAACTGTTTTTT
TRBV10-3	TRBJ2-1	-	-	CAISEATGIAVYNEQFF	TGTGCCATCAGTGAGGCCACGGGGATAGCGGTCTACAATGAGCAGTTCTTC
TRBV15	TRBJ2-5	-	TRBD1	CATSRDPQGARETQYF	TGTGCCACCAGCAGAGATCCCCAGGGGGCGCGGGAGACCCAGTACTTC
TRBV5-1	TRBJ2-4	-	TRBD1	CASSSGQGLIGNIQYF	TGCGCCAGCAGCTCAGGACAGGGGCTTATCGGAAACATTCAGTACTTC
TRBV29-1	TRBJ2-5	-	-	CSVQTGTRSETQYF	TGCAGCGTACAAACAGGGACCCGCTCCGAGACCCAGTACTTC
TRBV21-1	TRBJ2-7	-	-	CASSKVLGLAGSCYEQYF	TGTGCCAGCAGCAAAGTACTCGGACTAGCGGGAAGCTGCTACGAGCAGTACTTC
TRBV5-4	TRBJ2-5	-	TRBD2	CAYMVAGGEETQYF	TGTGCCTACATGGTTGCGGGAGGGGAGGAGACCCAGTACTTC
TRBV30	TRBJ1-1	once	-	CAWSLQGIEAFF	TGTGCCTGGAGCTTACAGGGAATTGAAGCTTTCTTT
TRBV30	TRBJ1-4	-	TRBD1	CAWSVQLDRGRLTNEKLFF	TGTGCCTGGAGTGTACAATTGGACAGGGGGCGGCTGACTAATGAAAAACTGTTTTTT